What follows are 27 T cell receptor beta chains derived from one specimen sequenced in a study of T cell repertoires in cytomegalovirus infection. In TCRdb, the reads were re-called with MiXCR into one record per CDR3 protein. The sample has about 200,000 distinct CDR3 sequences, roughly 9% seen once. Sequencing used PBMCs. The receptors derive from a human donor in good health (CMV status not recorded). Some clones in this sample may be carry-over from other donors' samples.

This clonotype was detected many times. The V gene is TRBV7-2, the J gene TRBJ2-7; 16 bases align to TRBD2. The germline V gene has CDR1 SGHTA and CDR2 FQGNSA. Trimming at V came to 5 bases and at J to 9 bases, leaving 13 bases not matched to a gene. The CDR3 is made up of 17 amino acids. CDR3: CASSPLGTSGRAVGQYF. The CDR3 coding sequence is TGTGCCAGCAGCCCCCTTGGGACTAGCGGGAGGGCCGTTGGGCAGTACTTC.

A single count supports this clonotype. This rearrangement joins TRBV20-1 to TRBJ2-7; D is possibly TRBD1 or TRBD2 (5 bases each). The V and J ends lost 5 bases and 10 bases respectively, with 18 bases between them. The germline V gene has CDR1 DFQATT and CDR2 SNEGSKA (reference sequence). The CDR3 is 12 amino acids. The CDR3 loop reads CSALSRDRPQYF. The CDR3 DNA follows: TGCAGTGCTCTCTCCCGGGACCGACCCCAGTACTTC.

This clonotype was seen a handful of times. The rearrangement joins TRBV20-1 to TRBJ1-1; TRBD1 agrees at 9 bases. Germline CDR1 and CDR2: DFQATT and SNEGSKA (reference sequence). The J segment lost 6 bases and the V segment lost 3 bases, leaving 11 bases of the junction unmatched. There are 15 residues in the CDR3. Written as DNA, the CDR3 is TGCAGTGCTAGCCCGGGGACAGGGAGAAACGCTGAAGCTTTCTTT. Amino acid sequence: CSASPGTGRNAEAFF.

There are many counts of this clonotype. Here the CDR3 DNA reads TGTGCCAGCAGTGGCGACAGGCCAGGCTCTAAGATGAACACTGAAGCTTTCTTT. It codes for CASSGDRPGSKMNTEAFF. The V and J genes are TRBV12-3 or TRBV12-4 and TRBJ1-1, with D possibly being TRBD1 (6 bases). V dropped 5 bases and J dropped 0 bases, with 22 bases sitting between them. This CDR3 has 18 residues.

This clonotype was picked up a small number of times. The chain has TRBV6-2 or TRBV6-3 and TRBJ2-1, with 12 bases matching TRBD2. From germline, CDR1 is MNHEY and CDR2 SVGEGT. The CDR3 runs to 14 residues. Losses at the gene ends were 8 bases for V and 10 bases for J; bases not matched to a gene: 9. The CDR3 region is CASVKASGREEQFF. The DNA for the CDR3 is TGTGCCAGCGTTAAAGCTAGCGGGAGGGAGGAGCAGTTCTTC.

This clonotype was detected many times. The chain's CDR3 is CASSPGGTPYEQYF. The CDR3 DNA sequence: TGTGCCAGCAGCCCCGGGGGGACACCCTACGAGCAGTACTTC. The chain is built from TRBV7-2 and TRBJ2-7; a possible D gene is TRBD2 (7 bases). Germline V gene lookup returns CDR1 SGHTA and CDR2 FQGNSA. The V and J ends lost 5 bases and 2 bases respectively, with 13 bases between them. The length of the CDR3 is 14 residues.

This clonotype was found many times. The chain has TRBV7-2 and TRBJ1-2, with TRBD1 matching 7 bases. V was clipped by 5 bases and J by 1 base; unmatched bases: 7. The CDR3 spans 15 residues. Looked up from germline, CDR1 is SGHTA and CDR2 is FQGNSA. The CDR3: CASSRGGQINYGYTF. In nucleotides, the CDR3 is TGTGCCAGCAGCCGCGGGGGACAGATTAACTATGGCTACACCTTC.

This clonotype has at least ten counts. The CDR3 region has the DNA TGTGCCAGCAGCTTCACAGGGGCCGCCTACAATGAGCAGTTCTTC. Translation: CASSFTGAAYNEQFF. This chain links TRBV5-6 with TRBJ2-1, with TRBD1 matching over 7 bases. The CDR3 sequence is 15 residues long. Germline trimming cut 2 bases from V and 2 bases from J; bases unmatched to any gene: 4. Looked up from germline, CDR1 is SGHDT and CDR2 is YYEEEE.

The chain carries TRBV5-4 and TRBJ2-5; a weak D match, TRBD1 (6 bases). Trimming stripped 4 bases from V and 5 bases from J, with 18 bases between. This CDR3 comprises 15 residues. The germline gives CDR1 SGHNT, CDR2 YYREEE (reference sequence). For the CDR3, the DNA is TGTGCCAGCAGCCCTAATGGTGACAGGCTGGAGACCCAGTACTTC. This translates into CASSPNGDRLETQYF.

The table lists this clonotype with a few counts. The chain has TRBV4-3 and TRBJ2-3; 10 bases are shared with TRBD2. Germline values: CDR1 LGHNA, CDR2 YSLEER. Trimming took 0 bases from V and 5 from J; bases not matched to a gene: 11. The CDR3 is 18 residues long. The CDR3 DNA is TGCGCCAGCAGCCAAGACTCCCCAGCGGGGGGGCCCGGAGATACGCAGTATTTT. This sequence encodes CASSQDSPAGGPGDTQYF.

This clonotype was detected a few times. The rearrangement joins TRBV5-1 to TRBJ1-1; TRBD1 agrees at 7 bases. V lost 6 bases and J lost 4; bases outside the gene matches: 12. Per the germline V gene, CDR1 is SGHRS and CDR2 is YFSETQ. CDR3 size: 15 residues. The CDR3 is CASTQQGRFFTEAFF. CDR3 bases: TGCGCCAGCACCCAACAGGGGCGATTTTTCACTGAAGCTTTCTTT.

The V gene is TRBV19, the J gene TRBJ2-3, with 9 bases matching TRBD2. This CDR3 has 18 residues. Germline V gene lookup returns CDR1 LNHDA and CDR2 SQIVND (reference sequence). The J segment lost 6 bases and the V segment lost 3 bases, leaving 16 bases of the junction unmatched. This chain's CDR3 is CASSIPQEPGLASDTQYF. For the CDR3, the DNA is TGTGCCAGTAGTATCCCTCAGGAACCGGGACTAGCAAGCGATACGCAGTATTTT.

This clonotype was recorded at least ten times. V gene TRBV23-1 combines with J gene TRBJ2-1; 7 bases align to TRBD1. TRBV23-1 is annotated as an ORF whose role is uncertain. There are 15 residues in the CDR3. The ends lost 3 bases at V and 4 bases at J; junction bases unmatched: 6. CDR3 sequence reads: CASSHRDSEYNEQFF. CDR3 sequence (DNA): TGCGCCAGCAGTCACCGGGACAGCGAGTACAATGAGCAGTTCTTC.

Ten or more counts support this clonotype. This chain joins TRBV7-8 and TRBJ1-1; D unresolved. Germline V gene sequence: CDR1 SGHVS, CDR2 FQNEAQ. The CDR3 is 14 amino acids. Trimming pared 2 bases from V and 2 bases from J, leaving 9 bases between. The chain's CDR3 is CASSLRETNTEAFF. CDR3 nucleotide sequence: TGTGCCAGCAGCTTAAGAGAAACCAACACTGAAGCTTTCTTT. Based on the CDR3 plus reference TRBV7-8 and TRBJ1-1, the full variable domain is GAGVSQSPRYKVAKRGQDVALRCDPISGHVSLFWYQQALGQGPEFLTYFQNEAQLDKSGLPSDRFFAERPEGSVSTLKIQRTQQEDSAVYLCASSLRETNTEAFFGQGTRLTVV.

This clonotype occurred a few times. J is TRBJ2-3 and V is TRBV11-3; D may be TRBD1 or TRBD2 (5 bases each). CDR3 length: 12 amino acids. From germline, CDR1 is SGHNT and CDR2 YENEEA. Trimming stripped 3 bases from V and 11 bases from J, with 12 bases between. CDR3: CASSFSGTVQYF. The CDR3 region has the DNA TGTGCCAGCAGCTTTTCCGGGACGGTGCAGTATTTT. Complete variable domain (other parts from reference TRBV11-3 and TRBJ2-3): EAGVVQSPRYKIIEKKQPVAFWCNPISGHNTLYWYLQNLGQGPELLIRYENEEAVDDSQLPKDRFSAERLKGVDSTLKIQPAELGDSAVYLCASSFSGTVQYFGPGTRLTVL.

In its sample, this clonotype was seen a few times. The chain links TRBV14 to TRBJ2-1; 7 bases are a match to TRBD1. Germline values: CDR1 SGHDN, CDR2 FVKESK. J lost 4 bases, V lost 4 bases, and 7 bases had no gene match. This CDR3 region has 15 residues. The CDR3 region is CASSRNPGQYNEQFF. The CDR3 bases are TGTGCCAGCAGCCGAAACCCGGGACAGTACAATGAGCAGTTCTTC.

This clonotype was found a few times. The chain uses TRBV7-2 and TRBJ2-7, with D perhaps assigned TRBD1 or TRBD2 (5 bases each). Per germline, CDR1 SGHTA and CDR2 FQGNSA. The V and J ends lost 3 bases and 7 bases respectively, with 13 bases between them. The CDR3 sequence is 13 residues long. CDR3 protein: CASSFGTLKEQYF. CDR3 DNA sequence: TGTGCCAGCAGCTTCGGGACCCTTAAGGAGCAGTACTTC.

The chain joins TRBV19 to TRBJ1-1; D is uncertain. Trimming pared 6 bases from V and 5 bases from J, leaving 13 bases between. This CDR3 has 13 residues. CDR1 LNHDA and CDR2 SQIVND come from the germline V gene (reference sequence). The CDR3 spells CASSQAPGTEAFF. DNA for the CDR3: TGTGCCAGTAGCCAAGCCCCGGGGACTGAAGCTTTCTTT.

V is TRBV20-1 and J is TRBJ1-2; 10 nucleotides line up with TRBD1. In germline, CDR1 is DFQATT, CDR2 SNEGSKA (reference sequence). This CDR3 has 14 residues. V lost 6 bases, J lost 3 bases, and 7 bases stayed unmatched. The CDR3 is CSAIRDRGDYGYTF. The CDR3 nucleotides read TGCAGTGCAATCCGGGACAGGGGAGACTATGGCTACACCTTC.

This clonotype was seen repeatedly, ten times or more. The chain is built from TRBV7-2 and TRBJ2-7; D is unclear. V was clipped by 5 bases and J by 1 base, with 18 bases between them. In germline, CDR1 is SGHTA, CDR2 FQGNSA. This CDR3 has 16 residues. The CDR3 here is CASSVTPVRSSYEQYF. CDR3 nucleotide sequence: TGTGCCAGCAGCGTAACCCCGGTACGATCTTCCTACGAGCAGTACTTC.

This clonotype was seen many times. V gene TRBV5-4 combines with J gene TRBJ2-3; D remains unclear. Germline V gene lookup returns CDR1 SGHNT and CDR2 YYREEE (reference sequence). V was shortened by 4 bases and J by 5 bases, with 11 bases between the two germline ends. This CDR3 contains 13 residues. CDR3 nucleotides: TGTGCCAGCAGCATTGGACGTCAAGATACGCAGTATTTT. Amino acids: CASSIGRQDTQYF.

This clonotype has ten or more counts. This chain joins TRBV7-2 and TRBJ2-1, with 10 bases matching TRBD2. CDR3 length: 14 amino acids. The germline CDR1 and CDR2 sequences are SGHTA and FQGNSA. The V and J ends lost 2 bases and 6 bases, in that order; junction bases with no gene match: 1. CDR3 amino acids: CASSLTSGVNEQFF. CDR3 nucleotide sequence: TGTGCCAGCAGCTTAACTAGCGGGGTCAATGAGCAGTTCTTC.

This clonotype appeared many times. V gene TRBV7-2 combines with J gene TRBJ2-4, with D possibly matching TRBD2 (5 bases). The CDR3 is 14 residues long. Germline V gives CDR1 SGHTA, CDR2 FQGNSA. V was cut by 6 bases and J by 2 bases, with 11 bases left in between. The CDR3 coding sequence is TGTGCCAGCAGATCTAGCCCCACCAAAAACATTCAGTACTTC. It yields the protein CASRSSPTKNIQYF.

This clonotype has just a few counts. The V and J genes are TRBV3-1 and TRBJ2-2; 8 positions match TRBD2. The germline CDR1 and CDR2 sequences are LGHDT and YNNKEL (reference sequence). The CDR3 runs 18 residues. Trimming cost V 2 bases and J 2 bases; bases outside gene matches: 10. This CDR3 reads CASSQTGGLAGNTGELFF. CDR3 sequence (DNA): TGTGCCAGCAGCCAAACGGGAGGGCTAGCGGGCAACACCGGGGAGCTGTTTTTT.

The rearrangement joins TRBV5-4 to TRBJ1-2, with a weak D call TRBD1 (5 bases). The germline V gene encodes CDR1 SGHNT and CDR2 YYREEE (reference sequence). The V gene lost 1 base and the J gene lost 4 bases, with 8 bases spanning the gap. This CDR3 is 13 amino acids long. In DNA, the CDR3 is TGTGCCAGCAGCTTGATCGGGGGCTATGGCTACACCTTC. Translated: CASSLIGGYGYTF.

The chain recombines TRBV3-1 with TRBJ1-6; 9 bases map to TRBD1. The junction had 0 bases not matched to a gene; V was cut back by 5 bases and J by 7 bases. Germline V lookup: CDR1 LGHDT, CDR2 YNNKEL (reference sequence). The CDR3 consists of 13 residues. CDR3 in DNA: TGTGCCAGCAGCGACAGGGGGAATTCACCCCTCCACTTT. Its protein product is CASSDRGNSPLHF.

The CDR3, as DNA: TGTGCCAGCAGTTTATCGTTTAGGGGGATCTACGAGCAGTACTTC. Translated: CASSLSFRGIYEQYF. The chain links TRBV27 to TRBJ2-7, with D tentatively TRBD1 (6 bases). The CDR3 loop spans 15 amino acids. Germline CDR1 and CDR2: MNHEY and SMNVEV (reference sequence). V gave up 0 bases and J gave up 3 bases, with 12 bases separating them.